These T cell receptor beta chains were read from a single sample in a study of OX40 agonist ivuxolimab in advanced cancers. The protocol was immunoSEQ multiplex PCR, while the TCRdb copy is restricted to in-frame clones and leaves out a portion. Among about 46,000 clones, about 91% were seen once, and the ten largest hold 4% to 5%. Sequenced here: CD4+ or CD8+ T cells sorted from blood, sampled in a trial of the OX40 agonist ivuxolimab. These receptors all come from an adult with an advanced solid tumor such as melanoma, head and neck, liver or kidney cancer. CDR3s include the opening cysteine and the closing phenylalanine or tryptophan. Fields, in order: clone size, D gene, V gene, J gene, CDR3 protein, CDR3 DNA. D genes are given only for firm matches. Only some rows state a clone size, as once, few, many or a class for expanded clones.

.	TRBD1	TRBV7-9	TRBJ1-1	CASSLVQGAYATEAFF	TGTGCCAGCAGCTTAGTCCAGGGGGCCTATGCCACTGAAGCTTTCTTT
.	TRBD2	TRBV27	TRBJ2-1	CASSLFSGSSYNEQFF	TGTGCCAGCAGTTTATTCAGCGGGAGCTCCTACAATGAGCAGTTCTTC
.	.	TRBV13	TRBJ2-7	CASSLSAEGSSYEQYF	TGTGCCAGCAGCTTATCAGCCGAGGGGAGCTCCTACGAGCAGTACTTC
.	.	TRBV27	TRBJ2-5	CASSSNQETQYF	TGTGCCAGCAGTTCGAACCAAGAGACCCAGTACTTC
.	.	TRBV10-1	TRBJ2-2	CASSETYTGELFF	TGCGCCAGCAGTGAGACGTACACCGGGGAGCTGTTTTTT
.	TRBD1	TRBV29-1	TRBJ2-7	CSAGQDAYEQYF	TGCAGCGCTGGACAGGACGCCTACGAGCAGTACTTC
.	.	TRBV19	TRBJ2-3	CAVQDREGTDTQYF	TGTGCCGTACAGGACCGCGAAGGGACAGATACGCAGTATTTT
.	.	TRBV6-1	TRBJ1-5	CASYTGMGAQPQHF	TGTGCCAGCTATACAGGGATGGGTGCTCAGCCCCAGCATTTT
.	.	TRBV28	TRBJ2-2	CASSPGAGELFF	TGTGCCAGCAGCCCAGGGGCCGGGGAGCTGTTTTTT
once	.	TRBV27	TRBJ2-1	CASSFSRNRNEQFF	TGTGCCAGCAGTTTTTCACGGAACCGCAATGAGCAGTTCTTC